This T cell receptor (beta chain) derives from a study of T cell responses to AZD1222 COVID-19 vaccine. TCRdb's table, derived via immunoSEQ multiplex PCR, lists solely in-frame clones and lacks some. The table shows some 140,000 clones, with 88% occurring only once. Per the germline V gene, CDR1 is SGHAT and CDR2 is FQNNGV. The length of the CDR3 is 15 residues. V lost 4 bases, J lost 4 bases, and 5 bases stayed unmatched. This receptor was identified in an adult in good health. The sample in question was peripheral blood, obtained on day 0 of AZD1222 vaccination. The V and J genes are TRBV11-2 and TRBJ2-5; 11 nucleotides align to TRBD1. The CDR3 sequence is CASSSGTGGLETQYF. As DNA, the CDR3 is TGTGCCAGCAGCTCCGGGACAGGGGGATTAGAGACCCAGTACTTC. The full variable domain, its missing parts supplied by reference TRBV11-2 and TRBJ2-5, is EAGVAQSPRYKIIEKRQSVAFWCNPISGHATLYWYQQILGQGPKLLIQFQNNGVVDDSQLPKDRFSAERLKGVDSTLKIQPAKLEDSAVYLCASSSGTGGLETQYFGPGTRLLVL.